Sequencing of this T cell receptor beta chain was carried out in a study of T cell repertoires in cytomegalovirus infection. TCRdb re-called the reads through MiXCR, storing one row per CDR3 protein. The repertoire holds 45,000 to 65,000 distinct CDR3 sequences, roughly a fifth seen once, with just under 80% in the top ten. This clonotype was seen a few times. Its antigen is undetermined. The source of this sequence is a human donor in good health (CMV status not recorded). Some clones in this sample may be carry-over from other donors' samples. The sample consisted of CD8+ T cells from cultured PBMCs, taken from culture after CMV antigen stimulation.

The CDR3 protein is CASRLTGHSEENTEAFF. Written as DNA, the CDR3 is TGTGCCAGCAGGTTGACAGGTCATTCTGAGGAGAACACTGAAGCTTTCTTT. V is TRBV28 and J is TRBJ1-1, with D perhaps TRBD1 (6 bases). CDR3 length: 17 residues. Germline CDR1 and CDR2: MDHEN and SYDVKM. V lost 6 bases and J 1 base, leaving 21 bases between the germline ends. Supplemented by reference TRBV28 and TRBJ1-1, the full variable domain reads DVKVTQSSRYLVKRTGEKVFLECVQDMDHENMFWYRQDPGLGLRLIYFSYDVKMKEKGDIPEGYSVSREKKERFSLILESASTNQTSMYLCASRLTGHSEENTEAFFGQGTRLTVV.